Below, one T cell receptor beta chain is given with its context. Its antigen remains unknown. This record comes from a study of T cell responses to AZD1222 COVID-19 vaccine. The germline CDR1 and CDR2 sequences are WSHSY and SAAADI. This CDR3 has 15 residues. Trimming at V came to 5 bases and at J to 6 bases, leaving 12 bases not matched to a gene. TCRdb keeps only in-frame clones here, not all; method: immunoSEQ multiplex PCR. The table has more than 90,000 clones, 90% seen once. Whole-study findings and limits: Once two AZD1222 doses were given, Spike-specific TCR breadth and depth went up. It should be noted that donors were predominantly white British and more often female, and clonal diversity was possibly underestimated.

The chain recombines TRBV10-2 with TRBJ2-7; TRBD1 matches at 8 bases. This sequence originates from an adult in good health. The specimen comprised peripheral blood, sampled on day 0 of AZD1222 vaccination. The CDR3 sequence is CASSLDDRGWGEQYF. CDR3 coding DNA: TGCGCCAGCAGTCTGGATGACAGGGGTTGGGGCGAGCAGTACTTC.